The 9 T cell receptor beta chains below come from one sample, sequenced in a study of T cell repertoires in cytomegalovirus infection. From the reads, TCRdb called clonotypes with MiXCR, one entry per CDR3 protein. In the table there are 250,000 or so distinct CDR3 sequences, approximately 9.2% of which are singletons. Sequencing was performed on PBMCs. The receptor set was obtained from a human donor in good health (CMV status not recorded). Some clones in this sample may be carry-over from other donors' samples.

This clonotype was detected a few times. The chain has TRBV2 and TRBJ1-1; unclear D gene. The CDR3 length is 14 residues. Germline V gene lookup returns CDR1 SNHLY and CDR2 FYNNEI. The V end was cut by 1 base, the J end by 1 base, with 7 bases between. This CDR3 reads CASSEDIGNTEAFF. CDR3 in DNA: TGTGCCAGCAGTGAAGATATAGGGAACACTGAAGCTTTCTTT.

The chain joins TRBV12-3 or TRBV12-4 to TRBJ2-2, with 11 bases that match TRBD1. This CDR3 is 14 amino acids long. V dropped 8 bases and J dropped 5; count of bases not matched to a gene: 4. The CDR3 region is CASWTGGRTGELFF. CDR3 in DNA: TGTGCCAGCTGGACAGGGGGCCGTACCGGGGAGCTGTTTTTT.

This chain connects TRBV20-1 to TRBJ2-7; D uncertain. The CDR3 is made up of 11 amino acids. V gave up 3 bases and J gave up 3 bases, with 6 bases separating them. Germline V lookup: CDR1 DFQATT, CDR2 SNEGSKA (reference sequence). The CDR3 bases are TGCAGTGCTAGGATTGGCTACGAGCAGTACTTC. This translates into CSARIGYEQYF.

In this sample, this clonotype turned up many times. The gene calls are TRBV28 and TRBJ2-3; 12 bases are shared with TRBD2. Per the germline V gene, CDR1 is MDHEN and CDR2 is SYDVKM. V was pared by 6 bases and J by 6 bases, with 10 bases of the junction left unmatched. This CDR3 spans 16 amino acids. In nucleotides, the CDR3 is TGTGCCAGCAGCCAAACTAGCGGGGGGCTGATTGATACGCAGTATTTT. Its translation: CASSQTSGGLIDTQYF.

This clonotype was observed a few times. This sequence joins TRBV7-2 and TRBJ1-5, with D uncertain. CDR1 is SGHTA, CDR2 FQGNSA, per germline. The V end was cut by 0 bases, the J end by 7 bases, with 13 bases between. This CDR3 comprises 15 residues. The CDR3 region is CASSLATGSGQPQHF. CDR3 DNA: TGTGCCAGCAGCTTAGCAACGGGGTCGGGCCAGCCCCAGCATTTT.

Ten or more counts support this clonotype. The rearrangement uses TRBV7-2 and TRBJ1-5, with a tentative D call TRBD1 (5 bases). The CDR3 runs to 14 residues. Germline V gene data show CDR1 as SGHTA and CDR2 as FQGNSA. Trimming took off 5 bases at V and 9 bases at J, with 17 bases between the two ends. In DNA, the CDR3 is TGTGCCAGCAGCCCCCGGGACCGCATAACGCCCCAGCATTTT. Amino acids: CASSPRDRITPQHF. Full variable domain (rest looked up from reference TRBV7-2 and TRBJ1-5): GAGVSQSPSNKVTEKGKDVELRCDPISGHTALYWYRQSLGQGLEFLIYFQGNSAPDKSGLPSDRFSAERTGGSVSTLTIQRTQQEDSAVYLCASSPRDRITPQHFGDGTRLSIL.

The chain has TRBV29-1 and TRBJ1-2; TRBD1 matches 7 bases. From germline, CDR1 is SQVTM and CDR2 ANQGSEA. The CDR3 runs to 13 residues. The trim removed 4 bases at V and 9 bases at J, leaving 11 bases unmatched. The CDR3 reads CSVAQQGSLSYTF. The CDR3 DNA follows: TGCAGCGTTGCCCAACAGGGGTCGCTGAGCTACACCTTC.

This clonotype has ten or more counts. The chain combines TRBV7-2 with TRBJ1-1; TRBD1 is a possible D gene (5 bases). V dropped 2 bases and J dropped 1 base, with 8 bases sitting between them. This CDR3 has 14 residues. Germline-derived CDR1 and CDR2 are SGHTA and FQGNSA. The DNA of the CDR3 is TGTGCCAGCAGCTTATACCAGGGGAACACTGAAGCTTTCTTT. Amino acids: CASSLYQGNTEAFF.

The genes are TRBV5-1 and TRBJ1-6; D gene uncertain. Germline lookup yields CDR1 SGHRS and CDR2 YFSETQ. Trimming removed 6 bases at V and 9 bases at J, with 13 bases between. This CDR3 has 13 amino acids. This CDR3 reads CASTPDSGSPLHF. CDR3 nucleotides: TGCGCCAGCACCCCGGACTCGGGTTCACCCCTCCACTTT.